This TCR beta chain was sequenced during a study of blood T cell repertoires in COVID-19. Study at large: Some COVID-19 samples were acute and others convalescent; all came from the United States, Italy and Spain. PBMCs, B-cell-depleted T cells, or T cells provided the cDNA or gDNA that made up the material.

Germline V CDR1 and CDR2: SGHVS, FQNEAQ. The CDR3 is 16 residues long. Trimming cost V 5 bases and J 13 bases; bases outside gene matches: 16. The authors' processing: Estimation of nucleated cell counts was performed using reference gene primer amplification. TCRdb's table, derived via immunoSEQ multiplex PCR, lists solely in-frame clones and lacks some. Clonal size and the V and J genes are those of that table, whereas D and trimming came from the DNA. Of about 44,000 clones in the sample, around nine tenths were seen once. V usage is TRBV7-8 and J usage is TRBJ2-1; TRBD2 matches 11 bases. The sequencing sample was made of peripheral blood. The TCR was taken from a woman aged 40 to 55 with acute or convalescent COVID-19. CDR3 in DNA: TGTGCCAGCAGCACAGACGGGACTAGCGGCACACGGGGACAGTTCTTC. It yields the protein CASSTDGTSGTRGQFF. Complete variable domain (other parts from reference TRBV7-8 and TRBJ2-1): GAGVSQSPRYKVAKRGQDVALRCDPISGHVSLFWYQQALGQGPEFLTYFQNEAQLDKSGLPSDRFFAERPEGSVSTLKIQRTQQEDSAVYLCASSTDGTSGTRGQFFGPGTRLTVL.